These T cell receptor beta chains were read from a single sample in a study of T cell repertoires in cytomegalovirus infection. TCRdb re-called the reads with MiXCR, one entry per CDR3 protein. The sample records 100,000 to 150,000 distinct CDR3 sequences, 20% to 30% being singletons. Their antigens remain unidentified. The sequenced sample was PBMCs, sequenced either directly or after in vitro stimulation (not recorded which). Receptor source: a human donor in good health (CMV status not recorded). Some clones in this sample may be carry-over from other donors' samples. Both conserved end residues are part of each CDR3. The order of the fields is V gene, clone size, J gene, D gene, CDR3 DNA, CDR3 protein. The D gene is left open where the match is weak. The size entry is marked missing in some rows and otherwise reads once, few, many or a size class.

TRBV7-3	NA	TRBJ1-6	NA	TGTGCCAGCAGCGTGGACATTTATAATTCACCCCTCCACTTT	CASSVDIYNSPLHF
TRBV7-6	many	TRBJ1-1	NA	TGTGCCAGCATATCCCGCGAAACTGAAGCTTTCTTT	CASISRETEAFF
TRBV7-2	NA	TRBJ2-5	NA	TGTGCCAGCAGCTTTCAACAGGGAGAGACCCAGTACTTC	CASSFQQGETQYF
TRBV29-1	few	TRBJ2-7	TRBD2	TGCAGCACCCTTGGGGGGACTAGCGACTACGAGCAGTACTTC	CSTLGGTSDYEQYF
TRBV7-6	NA	TRBJ2-1	TRBD2	TGTGCCAGCAGCCTAGGCGGGGGGACCTACAATGAGCAGTTCTTC	CASSLGGGTYNEQFF
TRBV7-8	many	TRBJ2-1	NA	TGTGCCAGCAGCTTGGTGGCTGTTATGGGATTCAATGAGCAGTTCTTC	CASSLVAVMGFNEQFF
TRBV12-3/TRBV12-4	few	TRBJ2-1	NA	TGTGCCAGCACTCTGTCGGATGAGCAGTTCTTC	CASTLSDEQFF
TRBV4-1	NA	TRBJ2-2	NA	TGCGCCAGCAGCCAAGGGTATCAGGGTGCGAACACCGGGGAGCTGTTTTTT	CASSQGYQGANTGELFF
TRBV27	NA	TRBJ2-1	NA	TGTGCCAGCAGTTTCCAGGACCGCAATGAGCAGTTCTTC	CASSFQDRNEQFF
TRBV12-3/TRBV12-4	few	TRBJ1-2	NA	TGTGCCAGCAGCCCCGCCGTAGGCCCCCCCGGTGGCTACACCTTC	CASSPAVGPPGGYTF
TRBV6-5	NA	TRBJ2-1	TRBD2	TGTGCCAGCCGGACTGGGGGGGGGGGATGGTTCTTC	CASRTGGGGWFF
TRBV5-4	NA	TRBJ2-7	NA	TGTGCCAGCAGCTTGGTGGCTAATACCTACGAGCAGTACTTC	CASSLVANTYEQYF
TRBV6-5	many	TRBJ2-7	NA	TGTGCCAGCAGTTACGGAATAGGGATGGGATACGAGCAGTACTTC	CASSYGIGMGYEQYF
TRBV4-3	few	TRBJ2-1	TRBD2	TGCGCCAGCAGCCCTACTAGCGGGACTCTGCCTGAGCAGTTCTTC	CASSPTSGTLPEQFF
TRBV11-2	NA	TRBJ1-4	TRBD1	TGTGCCAGCAGCACCAGGGGGCGGGGAGGTGAAAAACTGTTTTTT	CASSTRGRGGEKLFF
TRBV24-1	NA	TRBJ2-1	TRBD2	TGTGCCACCAGTGATCCGACTAGCGGTAATGAGCAGTTCTTC	CATSDPTSGNEQFF
TRBV11-1	once	TRBJ2-1	TRBD2	TGTGCCAGCAGCTTAGTAGTGGCTAGCGGACTTTGGAATGAGCAGTTCTTC	CASSLVVASGLWNEQFF
TRBV19	NA	TRBJ1-2	TRBD1	TGTGCCAGCGGATCGGGACAGGGACTTTTAACCTTC	CASGSGQGLLTF
TRBV6-2/TRBV6-3	NA	TRBJ2-3	NA	TGTGCCAGCGAGGTGGGAAACACAGATACGCAGTATTTT	CASEVGNTDTQYF
TRBV20-1	NA	TRBJ2-1	NA	TGCAGTGCTAGAGATACCTCCTACAATGAGCAGTTCTTC	CSARDTSYNEQFF
TRBV27	few	TRBJ2-5	NA	TGTGCCAGCAAGAGTAATAGCGTCCAAGAGACCCAGTACTTC	CASKSNSVQETQYF
TRBV7-8	many	TRBJ1-3	TRBD1	TGTGCCAGCAGCCCTGGGACAGGGGACGGGAACACCATATATTTT	CASSPGTGDGNTIYF
TRBV4-2	few	TRBJ1-2	NA	TGTGCCAGCAGCCAAGAGGTGGGGCTTTCGGGGTCCAATGGCTACACCTTC	CASSQEVGLSGSNGYTF
TRBV3-1	many	TRBJ1-6	TRBD1	TGTGCCAGCAGCCGACAGGGTAGCGATTCACCCCTCCACTTT	CASSRQGSDSPLHF
TRBV7-2	NA	TRBJ2-7	TRBD2	TGTGCCAGCAGCTTAGTGGGCGGGAGGAAAGAGCAGTACTTC	CASSLVGGRKEQYF
TRBV19	NA	TRBJ1-5	NA	TGTGCCAGTAGTATCTCGGTTAATAGCAATCAGCCCCAGCATTTT	CASSISVNSNQPQHF
TRBV20-1	NA	TRBJ1-5	TRBD1	TGCAGTGCTCTCGGACAGGGGGAATCCTATAGTCAGCCCCAGCATTTT	CSALGQGESYSQPQHF
TRBV6-5	few	TRBJ2-6	NA	TGTGCCAGCAGTTACCTTACAGGTTCTGGGGCCAACGTCCTGACTTTC	CASSYLTGSGANVLTF
TRBV29-1	few	TRBJ1-1	NA	TGCAGCGTTGTTCTGTCCCGAACTGAAGCTTTCTTT	CSVVLSRTEAFF
TRBV7-9	few	TRBJ1-5	NA	TGTGCCAGCAGCTTAGATGACCCACAGCCCCAGCATTTT	CASSLDDPQPQHF
TRBV7-3	many	TRBJ2-1	NA	TGTGCCAGCAGCTTATTTTTTAGCGGAAGCTACAATGAGCAGTTCTTC	CASSLFFSGSYNEQFF
TRBV7-2	many	TRBJ2-3	TRBD2	TGTGCCAGCAGACCAAGCGGGAGCCGCGCAGATACGCAGTATTTT	CASRPSGSRADTQYF
TRBV19	few	TRBJ1-5	TRBD1	TGTGCCAGTAGCCATCCGGGACAGCCTAGCAATCAGCCCCAGCATTTT	CASSHPGQPSNQPQHF
TRBV10-3	NA	TRBJ2-1	TRBD1	TGTGCCATCAAGATGGACAGGGGAAATGAGCAGTTCTTC	CAIKMDRGNEQFF
TRBV7-2	many	TRBJ2-3	NA	TGTGCCAGCAGCTTAAAGGGGTCAGATACGCAGTATTTT	CASSLKGSDTQYF
TRBV12-3/TRBV12-4	NA	TRBJ2-5	NA	TGTGCCAGCAGCGGGGGCTACGGAGAGACCCAGTACTTC	CASSGGYGETQYF
TRBV12-3/TRBV12-4	many	TRBJ1-2	NA	TGTGCCAGCAGTTTCGCGGGGGAGGGCGGCTACACCTTC	CASSFAGEGGYTF
TRBV14	NA	TRBJ2-3	NA	TGTGCCAGCAGCCAGAGACATCTTCGAGCAGATACGCAGTATTTT	CASSQRHLRADTQYF
TRBV12-5	NA	TRBJ1-5	NA	TGTGCTAGTGGCAGGGAAAGCAATCAGCCCCAGCATTTT	CASGRESNQPQHF
TRBV11-3	NA	TRBJ2-1	TRBD2	TGTGCCAGCAGCGTGGGACTAGCGGGAGATGGAGAGCAGTTCTTC	CASSVGLAGDGEQFF
TRBV5-4	NA	TRBJ2-7	TRBD2	TGTGCCAGCAGCCGACCCGGACTAGCGGCCACCTACGAGCAGTACTTC	CASSRPGLAATYEQYF
TRBV9	NA	TRBJ1-4	NA	TGTGCCAGCAGCATCCGGGACGGCCTCTCTGAAAAACTGTTTTTT	CASSIRDGLSEKLFF
TRBV5-6	many	TRBJ1-2	NA	TGTGCCAGCAGCTTGAGACGATATGGCTACACCTTC	CASSLRRYGYTF
TRBV20-1	NA	TRBJ1-5	NA	TGCAGTGCTAGGTCCGCGTATAGCAATCAGCCCCAGCATTTT	CSARSAYSNQPQHF